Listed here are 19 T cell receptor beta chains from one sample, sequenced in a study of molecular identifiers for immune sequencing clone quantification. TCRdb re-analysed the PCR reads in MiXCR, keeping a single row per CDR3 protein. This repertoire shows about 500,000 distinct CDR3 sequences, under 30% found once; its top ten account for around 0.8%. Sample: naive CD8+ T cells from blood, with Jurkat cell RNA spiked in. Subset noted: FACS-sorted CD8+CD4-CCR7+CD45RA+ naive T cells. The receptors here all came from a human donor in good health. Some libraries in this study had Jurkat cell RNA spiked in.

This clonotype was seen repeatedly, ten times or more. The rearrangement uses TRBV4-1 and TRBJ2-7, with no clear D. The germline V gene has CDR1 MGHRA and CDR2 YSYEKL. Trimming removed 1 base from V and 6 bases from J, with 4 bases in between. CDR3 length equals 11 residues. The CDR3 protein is CASSQGSEQYF. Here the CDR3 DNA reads TGCGCCAGCAGCCAAGGTTCCGAGCAGTACTTC.

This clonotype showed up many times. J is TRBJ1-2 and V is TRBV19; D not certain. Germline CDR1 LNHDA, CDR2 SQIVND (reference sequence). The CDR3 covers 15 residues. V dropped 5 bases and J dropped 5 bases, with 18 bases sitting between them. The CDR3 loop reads CASSFNQRDVYGYTF. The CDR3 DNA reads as TGTGCCAGTAGTTTTAATCAGAGAGATGTTTATGGCTACACCTTC.

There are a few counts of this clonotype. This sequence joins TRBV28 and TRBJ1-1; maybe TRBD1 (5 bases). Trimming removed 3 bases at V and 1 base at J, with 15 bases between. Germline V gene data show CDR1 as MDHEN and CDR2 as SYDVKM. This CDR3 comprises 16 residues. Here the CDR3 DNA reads TGTGCCAGCAGTTTTCCACAGGCTCGATGGAACACTGAAGCTTTCTTT. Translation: CASSFPQARWNTEAFF.

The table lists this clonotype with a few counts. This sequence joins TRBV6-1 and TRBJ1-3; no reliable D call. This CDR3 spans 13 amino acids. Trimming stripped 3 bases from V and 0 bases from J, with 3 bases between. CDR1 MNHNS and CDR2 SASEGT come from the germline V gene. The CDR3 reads CASSDASGNTIYF. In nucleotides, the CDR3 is TGTGCCAGCAGTGATGCCTCTGGAAACACCATATATTTT.

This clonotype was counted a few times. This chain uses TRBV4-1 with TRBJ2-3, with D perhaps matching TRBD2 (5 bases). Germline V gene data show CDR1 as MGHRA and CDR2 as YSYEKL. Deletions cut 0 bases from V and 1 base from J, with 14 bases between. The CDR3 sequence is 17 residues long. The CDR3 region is CASSQEFFGSGTDTQYF. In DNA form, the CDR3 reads TGCGCCAGCAGCCAAGAGTTTTTTGGGAGTGGCACAGATACGCAGTATTTT.

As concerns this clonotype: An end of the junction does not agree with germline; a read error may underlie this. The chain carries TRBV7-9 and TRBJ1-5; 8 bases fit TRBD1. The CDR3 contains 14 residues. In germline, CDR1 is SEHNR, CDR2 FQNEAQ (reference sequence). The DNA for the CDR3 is TGTACCAGCAGCTCGACAGGGGACAATCAGCCCCAGCATTTT. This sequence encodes CTSSSTGDNQPQHF.

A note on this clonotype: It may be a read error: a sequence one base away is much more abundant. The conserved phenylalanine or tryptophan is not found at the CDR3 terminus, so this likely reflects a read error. DNA of the CDR3: TGTGCCAGCAGCGTAGGAAAGGGGCGCGACGACACCGGGGAGCTGTTTTCT. This encodes CASSVGKGRDDTGELFS. The chain combines TRBV9 with TRBJ2-2, with D perhaps TRBD1 (5 bases). Per the germline V gene, CDR1 is SGDLS and CDR2 is YYNGEE. V gave up 0 bases and J gave up 3 bases, with 15 bases separating them. The CDR3 extends over 17 amino acids.

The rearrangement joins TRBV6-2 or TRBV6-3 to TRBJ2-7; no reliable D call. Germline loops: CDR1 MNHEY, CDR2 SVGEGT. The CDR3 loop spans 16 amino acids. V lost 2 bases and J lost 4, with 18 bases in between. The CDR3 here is CASSYSESNYQYEQYF. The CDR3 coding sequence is TGTGCCAGCAGTTACAGCGAGTCCAACTACCAATACGAGCAGTACTTC.

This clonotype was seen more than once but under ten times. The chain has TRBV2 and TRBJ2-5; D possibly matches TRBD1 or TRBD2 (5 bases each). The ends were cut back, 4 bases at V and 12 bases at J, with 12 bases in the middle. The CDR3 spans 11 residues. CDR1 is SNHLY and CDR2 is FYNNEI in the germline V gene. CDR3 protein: CASSGQYSEYF. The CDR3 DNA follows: TGTGCCAGCAGTGGACAGTATAGCGAGTACTTC.

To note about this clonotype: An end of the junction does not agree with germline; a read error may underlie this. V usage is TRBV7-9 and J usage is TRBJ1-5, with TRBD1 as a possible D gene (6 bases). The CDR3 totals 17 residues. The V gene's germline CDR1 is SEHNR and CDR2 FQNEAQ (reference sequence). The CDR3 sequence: CASSLVGGPYSNRPQHF. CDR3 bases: TGTGCCAGCAGCTTAGTTGGGGGGCCGTATAGCAATCGGCCCCAGCATTTT.

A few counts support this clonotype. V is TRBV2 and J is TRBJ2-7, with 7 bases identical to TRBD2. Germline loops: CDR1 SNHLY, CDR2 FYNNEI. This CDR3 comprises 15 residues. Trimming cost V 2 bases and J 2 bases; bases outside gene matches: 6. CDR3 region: CASSEFRGETYEQYF. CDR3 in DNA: TGTGCCAGCAGTGAATTTCGGGGGGAGACCTACGAGCAGTACTTC.

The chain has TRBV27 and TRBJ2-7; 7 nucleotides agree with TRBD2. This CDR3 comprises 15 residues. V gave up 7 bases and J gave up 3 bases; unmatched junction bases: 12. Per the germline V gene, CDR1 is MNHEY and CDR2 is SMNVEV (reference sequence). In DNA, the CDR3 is TGTGCCAGCATTTGGAGGGCGGGAGAAGTCTACGAGCAGTACTTC. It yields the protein CASIWRAGEVYEQYF.

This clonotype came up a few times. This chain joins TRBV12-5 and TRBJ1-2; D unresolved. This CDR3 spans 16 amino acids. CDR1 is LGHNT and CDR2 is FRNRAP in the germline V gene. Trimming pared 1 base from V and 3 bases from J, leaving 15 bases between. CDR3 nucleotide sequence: TGTGCTAGTGGTTTGGCCCCCTTGGCGGATGACTATGGCTACACCTTC. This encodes CASGLAPLADDYGYTF.

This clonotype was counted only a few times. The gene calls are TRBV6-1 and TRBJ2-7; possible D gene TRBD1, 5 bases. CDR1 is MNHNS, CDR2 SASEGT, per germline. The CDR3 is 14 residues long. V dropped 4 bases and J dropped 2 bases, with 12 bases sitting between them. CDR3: CASSGPGLTYEQYF. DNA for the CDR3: TGTGCCAGCAGTGGACCAGGGCTGACCTACGAGCAGTACTTC.

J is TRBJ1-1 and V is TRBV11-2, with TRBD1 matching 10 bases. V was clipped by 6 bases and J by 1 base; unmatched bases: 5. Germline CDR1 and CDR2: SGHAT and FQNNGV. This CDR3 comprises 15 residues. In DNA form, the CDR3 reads TGTGCCAGCAGAGGGACAGGGGTAAGGAACACTGAAGCTTTCTTT. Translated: CASRGTGVRNTEAFF.

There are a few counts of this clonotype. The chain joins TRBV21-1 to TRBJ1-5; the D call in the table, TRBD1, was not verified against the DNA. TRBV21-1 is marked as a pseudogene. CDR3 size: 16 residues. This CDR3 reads CASSLRDKSANQPQHF. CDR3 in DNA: TGTGCCAGCAGCCTAAGGGACAAGAGTGCCAATCAGCCCCAGCATTTT.

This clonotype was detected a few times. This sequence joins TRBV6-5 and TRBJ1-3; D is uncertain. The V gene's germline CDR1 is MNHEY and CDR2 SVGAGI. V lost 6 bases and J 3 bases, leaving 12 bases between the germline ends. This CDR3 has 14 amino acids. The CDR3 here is CASSPDWVGNTIYF. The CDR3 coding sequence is TGTGCCAGCAGCCCCGACTGGGTTGGAAACACCATATATTTT.

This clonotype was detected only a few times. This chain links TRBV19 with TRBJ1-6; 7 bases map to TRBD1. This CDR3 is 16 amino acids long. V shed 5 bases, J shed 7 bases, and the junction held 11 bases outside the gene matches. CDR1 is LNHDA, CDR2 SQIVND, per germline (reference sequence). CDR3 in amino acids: CASSAGQALGNSPLHF. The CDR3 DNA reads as TGTGCCAGTAGTGCCGGACAGGCCCTTGGGAATTCACCCCTCCACTTT.

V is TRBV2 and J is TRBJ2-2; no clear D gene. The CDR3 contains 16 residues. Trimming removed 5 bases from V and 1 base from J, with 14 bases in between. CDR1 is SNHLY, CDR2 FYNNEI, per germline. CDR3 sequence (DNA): TGTGCCAGCAGTCCTTTAGGAGACAAGAACACCGGGGAGCTGTTTTTT. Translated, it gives CASSPLGDKNTGELFF.